These 8 T cell receptor beta chains share one sample of origin, sequenced in a study of siplizumab effects on memory and regulatory T cells. TCRdb keeps only in-frame clones here, not all; method: immunoSEQ multiplex PCR. The sample yields about 100,000 clones, approximately 94% seen once. The specimen sequenced was non-Treg CD4+ T cells sorted from blood. These receptors all stem from a human donor in good health.

The chain joins TRBV11-2 to TRBJ1-5, with 10 bases lining up with TRBD1. This CDR3 comprises 15 residues. The germline V gene encodes CDR1 SGHAT and CDR2 FQNNGV. With V trimmed by 5 bases and J by 3 bases, 4 bases remained unmatched. The CDR3 sequence: CASSLDRGYNQPQHF. The DNA for the CDR3 is TGTGCCAGCAGCCTGGACAGGGGGTACAATCAGCCCCAGCATTTT.

This sequence joins TRBV9 and TRBJ2-7, with a possible D match to TRBD2 (6 bases). CDR1 is SGDLS and CDR2 is YYNGEE in the germline V gene. This CDR3 contains 15 residues. V shed 4 bases and J shed 5 bases, with 19 bases lying between them. The CDR3 region has the DNA TGTGCCAGCAGCTACTCCGGGGTGCCGGGGGACGAGCAGTACTTC. This translates into CASSYSGVPGDEQYF.

A note on this clone: This specimen includes other DNA sequences encoding the same CDR3. The chain has TRBV28 and TRBJ2-7; D call uncertain. This CDR3 has 12 residues. Per the germline V gene, CDR1 is MDHEN and CDR2 is SYDVKM. V was clipped by 1 base and J by 4 bases, with 5 bases between them. The CDR3: CASSLSRYEQYF. In DNA form, the CDR3 reads TGTGCCAGCAGTTTATCTCGGTACGAGCAGTACTTC.

The chain carries TRBV5-1 and TRBJ1-4; 8 nucleotides agree with TRBD1. After removal of 3 bases from V and 8 bases from J, the junction contained 9 bases not matched to a gene. Germline-derived CDR1 and CDR2 are SGHRS and YFSETQ. The CDR3 has 15 amino acids. The DNA of the CDR3 is TGCGCCAGCAGCTCACGGACAGGGCTTGGCGAAAAACTGTTTTTT. Translating it yields CASSSRTGLGEKLFF.

This clone is a singleton in its sample. CDR3 DNA sequence: TGTGCCAGTAGTCCCCGGACTAGCGGACTCACAGATACGCAGTATTTT. Translation gives CASSPRTSGLTDTQYF. V is TRBV19 and J is TRBJ2-3; 10 nucleotides match TRBD2. The CDR3 is 16 amino acids. V shed 5 bases and J 2 bases; nucleotides not matched to a gene: 7. Germline assignment: CDR1 LNHDA and CDR2 SQIVND (reference sequence).

The rearrangement joins TRBV5-6 to TRBJ1-1; 10 nucleotides agree with TRBD1. Germline V gives CDR1 SGHDT, CDR2 YYEEEE. V trimming: 3 bases; J trimming: 3 bases; junction bases outside the gene matches: 5. The CDR3 totals 15 residues. CDR3 in amino acids: CASSSTGGRDTEAFF. The CDR3 DNA is TGTGCCAGCAGCTCGACAGGGGGCCGGGACACTGAAGCTTTCTTT. Full variable domain (remainder filled in from reference TRBV5-6 and TRBJ1-1): DAGVTQSPTHLIKTRGQQVTLRCSPKSGHDTVSWYQQALGQGPQFIFQYYEEEERQRGNFPDRFSGHQFPNYSSELNVNALLLGDSALYLCASSSTGGRDTEAFFGQGTRLTVV.

The gene calls are TRBV18 and TRBJ1-5, with D maybe TRBD1 (6 bases). The ends were cut back, 4 bases at V and 2 bases at J, with 9 bases in the middle. The CDR3 sequence is 14 residues long. CDR1 KGHSH and CDR2 LQKENI come from the germline V gene. CDR3 protein: CASSLGGGNQPQHF. The CDR3 DNA reads TGTGCCAGCTCACTAGGGGGGGGCAATCAGCCCCAGCATTTT.

The chain couples TRBV6-6 to TRBJ1-2, with D possibly TRBD1 on 6 matching bases. The ends were cut back, 6 bases at V and 0 bases at J, with 14 bases in the middle. This CDR3 is 15 amino acids long. Per germline, CDR1 MNHNY and CDR2 SVGAGI (reference sequence). This CDR3 is CASRYGQTTNYGYTF. CDR3 bases: TGTGCCAGCAGATACGGACAGACGACTAACTATGGCTACACCTTC.